This T cell receptor (beta chain) was sequenced during a study of cytomegalovirus exposure and HLA in healthy donors. As for the study in general: From HLA-typed donors, an early data release held approximately 85 million unique TCRs. Study conclusions and caveats: When the data were analyzed later, several of the most significant clusters appeared to be linked to common viral pathogens. Per a later analysis, 15,000 to 20,000 TCR beta sequences showed association with HLA alleles at 0.05 false discovery rate.

CDR3 length equals 15 residues. The germline gives CDR1 LGHNA, CDR2 YSLEER. V was pared by 4 bases and J by 4 bases, with 6 bases of the junction left unmatched. This clone was found a few times. Its antigen remains unknown. The PCR was carried out with 60 Vbeta primers and 13 Jbeta primers. The assay was immunoSEQ multiplex PCR, and TCRdb's table has in-frame clones only and misses some. The repertoire consists of under 200,000 clones, with roughly 79% occurring once and the leading ten covering approximately 1.3%. The V call is TRBV4-3, the J call TRBJ2-7, with 11 bases matching TRBD1. This sequence originates from a man aged 25 to 45 in good health and CMV-seronegative. The sample taken for sequencing was PBMCs. The CDR3: CASSPSGTGGYEQYF. CDR3 nucleotide sequence: TGCGCCAGCAGCCCATCCGGGACAGGGGGATACGAGCAGTACTTC.